The entry that follows covers one T cell receptor beta chain sequence. What it binds is not known. The assay was immunoSEQ multiplex PCR, and TCRdb's table has in-frame clones only and misses some. The data contain hundreds of thousands of clones, almost 95% of them seen just once; the ten biggest clones take up around 24%. The data belong to a study of shared clonotypes between healthy human individuals. V was cut by 1 base and J by 1 base, with 10 bases left in between. Per germline, CDR1 SEHNR and CDR2 FQNEAQ (reference sequence). The CDR3 is 15 residues long. The study, taken as a whole, reports: Generation probabilities of non-shared clonotypes were lower (relative to those shared by all four donors).

CD45RO-negative CD8 cells positively selected for CCR7 made up the naive population, which excluded terminally differentiated effector memory CD45RA+ cells. The TCR was taken from a man younger than 45 in good health. The specimen was naive CD8+ T cells sorted from blood. The V gene is TRBV7-9, the J gene TRBJ2-5; D is perhaps TRBD2 (6 bases). The CDR3 nucleotides read TGTGCCAGCAGCTTAGTCATGCGGGGCCAAGAGACCCAGTACTTC. Protein product: CASSLVMRGQETQYF.